This T cell receptor beta chain was obtained from a study of blood T cells in healthy people across ages. About the study: Template switching retrieved approximately one barcoded beta molecule for each two T cells.

This clonotype has more than one count but fewer than ten. PCR was performed a second time for about 7 to 11 cycles using a sample-barcoded 5' primer and a J-beta primer mix. TCRdb passed the 5' RACE reads through MiXCR, listing each CDR3 protein once. In the table there are some 1,800,000 distinct CDR3 sequences, about two fifths of which are singletons. The sequenced sample was blood. The receptor was derived from a human donor in good health.

This CDR3 is CSVIRGNTEAFF. As DNA, the CDR3 is TGCAGCGTTATCCGGGGGAACACTGAAGCTTTCTTT. The gene calls are TRBV29-1 and TRBJ1-1, with D uncertain. Germline V gene data show CDR1 as SQVTM and CDR2 as ANQGSEA. V lost 5 bases, J lost 1 base, and 8 bases lay in between. The CDR3 runs to 12 residues.